These 9 T cell receptor beta chains originate from one sample sequenced in a study of prognosis after radiotherapy for stage I lung cancer. By two-round multiplex PCR, the TCR beta CDR3 was amplified from genomic DNA. Primers specific to each TRBV and TRBJ gene drove first-round PCR. One entry per CDR3 protein results from TCRdb running MiXCR on the multiplex PCR reads. The table records around 56,000 distinct CDR3 sequences, around 27% of them present only once. The specimen was PBMCs, collected before or after stereotactic body radiation therapy (not recorded which). These receptors came from a donor at least 50 years old with non-small cell lung cancer.

This clonotype was counted a single time. V is TRBV20-1 and J is TRBJ2-7, with D perhaps assigned TRBD1 or TRBD2 (6 bases each). Looked up from germline, CDR1 is DFQATT and CDR2 is SNEGSKA (reference sequence). The CDR3 totals 14 residues. V was trimmed by 3 bases and J by 2 bases, leaving 14 bases between them. The DNA of the CDR3 is TGCAGTGCTAGGGAGGGGGTAGGGGCCTACGAGCAGTACTTC. The encoded protein is CSAREGVGAYEQYF.

The chain combines TRBV19 with TRBJ1-5; the D gene is possibly TRBD1 (6 bases). Trimming stripped 10 bases from V and 6 bases from J, with 16 bases between. The germline V gene encodes CDR1 LNHDA and CDR2 SQIVND (reference sequence). The CDR3 loop spans 13 amino acids. The CDR3 nucleotides are TGTGCCATTTGCGGGAGGGGGAGTCAGCCCCAGCATTTT. Protein product: CAICGRGSQPQHF.

This clonotype was counted at least ten times. V is TRBV28 and J is TRBJ2-2; D not certain. The germline V and J ends were trimmed by 6 bases and 2 bases, with 16 bases remaining between them. Germline lookup yields CDR1 MDHEN and CDR2 SYDVKM. The CDR3 length is 16 residues. CDR3 region: CASSSPGVLNTGELFF. In nucleotides, the CDR3 is TGTGCCAGCAGCTCCCCTGGGGTGCTCAACACCGGGGAGCTGTTTTTT. Based on the CDR3 plus reference TRBV28 and TRBJ2-2, the full variable domain is DVKVTQSSRYLVKRTGEKVFLECVQDMDHENMFWYRQDPGLGLRLIYFSYDVKMKEKGDIPEGYSVSREKKERFSLILESASTNQTSMYLCASSSPGVLNTGELFFGEGSRLTVL.

In regard to this clonotype: This likely reflects a read error, since a far larger clone is one base away. The chain recombines TRBV2 with TRBJ1-3, with D perhaps TRBD1 (6 bases). The CDR3 is 15 residues long. Trimming took 6 bases from V and 2 from J, leaving 14 bases between them. CDR1 and CDR2 from the germline V gene are SNHLY and FYNNEI. The CDR3 region is CASSLNTGTGNTIYF. Here the CDR3 DNA reads TGTGCCAGCAGCCTAAATACAGGGACTGGAAACACCATATATTTT.

The chain carries TRBV6-1 and TRBJ1-5; D not certain. This CDR3 has 13 amino acids. V lost 7 bases, J lost 5 bases, and 12 bases lay in between. The germline CDR1 and CDR2 sequences are MNHNS and SASEGT. The CDR3 region has the DNA TGTGCCAGCAAGGTACAGCAAGATCAGCCCCAGCATTTT. This gives the protein CASKVQQDQPQHF.

This clonotype came up a few times. A single base separates this from a much larger clone, so it may be a read error. The chain carries TRBV20-1 and TRBJ1-4; D not certain. Germline V lookup: CDR1 DFQATT, CDR2 SNEGSKA (reference sequence). Trimming removed 0 bases at V and 8 bases at J, with 10 bases between. The CDR3 totals 13 residues. As DNA, the CDR3 is TGCAGTGCTAGAGACGTACACTTCGAAAAACTGTTTTTT. It specifies CSARDVHFEKLFF.

This clonotype was counted ten times or more. The chain uses TRBV5-4 and TRBJ2-3, with D possibly matching TRBD2 (5 bases). Trimming stripped 4 bases from V and 4 bases from J, with 13 bases between. Germline-derived CDR1 and CDR2 are SGHNT and YYREEE (reference sequence). CDR3 size: 14 residues. This chain's CDR3 is CASSRGLGADTQYF. CDR3 coding DNA: TGTGCCAGCAGCCGAGGACTCGGCGCAGATACGCAGTATTTT.

Worth noting for this clonotype: This is likely an artifact of a read error, given a far larger clone one base away. V and J are TRBV6-4 and TRBJ1-2; D might be TRBD1 (5 bases). Per the germline V gene, CDR1 is MRHNA and CDR2 is SNTAGT. The CDR3 sequence is 14 residues long. CDR3 sequence reads: CTSSEVGQNYGYTF. The DNA for the CDR3 is TGTACCAGCAGTGAAGTGGGGCAGAACTATGGCTACACCTTC.

This clonotype occurred a few times. The V and J genes are TRBV7-9 and TRBJ1-4; D unresolved. CDR1 and CDR2 (germline): SEHNR, FQNEAQ (reference sequence). CDR3 length: 12 amino acids. V was cut by 3 bases and J by 8 bases, with 7 bases left in between. In DNA, the CDR3 is TGTGCCAGCAGCTTGGGAAAGGAAAAACTGTTTTTT. Its translation is CASSLGKEKLFF.